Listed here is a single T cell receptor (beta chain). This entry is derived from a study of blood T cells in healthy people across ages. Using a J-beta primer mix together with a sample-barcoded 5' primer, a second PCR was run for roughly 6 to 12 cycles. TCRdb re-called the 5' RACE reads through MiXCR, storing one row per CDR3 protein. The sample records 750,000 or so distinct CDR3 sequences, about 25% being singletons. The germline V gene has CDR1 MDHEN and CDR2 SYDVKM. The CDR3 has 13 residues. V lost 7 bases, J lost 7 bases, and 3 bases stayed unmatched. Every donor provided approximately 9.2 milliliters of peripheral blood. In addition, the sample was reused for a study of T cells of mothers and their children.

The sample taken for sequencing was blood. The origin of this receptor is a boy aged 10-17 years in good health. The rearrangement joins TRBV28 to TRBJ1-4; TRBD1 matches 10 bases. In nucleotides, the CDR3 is TGTGCCAGCATAGACAGGGGGCGTGAAAAACTGTTTTTT. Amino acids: CASIDRGREKLFF.